Listed below are T cell receptor beta chains from one sample, sequenced in a study of regulatory T cells in long-lasting Graves disease. TCRdb re-derived calls from the multiplex PCR reads in MiXCR, one entry per CDR3 protein. This table has 550,000 to 600,000 distinct CDR3 sequences, 15% to 20% appearing once. These data also featured in a second study, about T cells in Graves' hyperthyroidism and ophthalmopathy.

Sequences were derived from peripheral blood mononuclear cells (PBMCs), sampled at new diagnosis, from a patient treated with antithyroid drugs. Receptor source: a man between 18 and 35 years old with Graves disease. Both conserved end residues are part of each CDR3. A D gene is named only where the DNA matches it firmly. Clone size, where shown, is once, few, many, or a class for clones that have expanded.

D gene,V gene,J gene,clone size,CDR3 length,CDR3 protein,CDR3 DNA
TRBD2,TRBV20-1,TRBJ2-7,many,15,CSARSPSGPSYEQYF,TGCAGTGCTAGAAGCCCTAGCGGGCCCTCCTACGAGCAGTACTTC
TRBD1,TRBV12-3/TRBV12-4,TRBJ1-1,many,18,CASSPGGQVGQLRTEAFF,TGTGCCAGCAGTCCCGGGGGACAGGTTGGTCAGTTGCGCACTGAAGCTTTCTTT
TRBD1,TRBV11-3,TRBJ1-1,few,12,CASSLAGQAAFF,TGTGCCAGCAGCTTAGCAGGACAGGCTGCTTTCTTT
NA,TRBV28,TRBJ1-4,many,16,CASSLGRLATNEKLFF,TGTGCCAGCAGTTTAGGCAGACTCGCAACTAATGAAAAACTGTTTTTT
TRBD1,TRBV7-9,TRBJ2-1,many,13,CASRTGQDNEQFF,TGTGCCAGCAGGACGGGACAGGATAATGAGCAGTTCTTC
NA,TRBV7-3,TRBJ1-1,few,13,CASSFMENTEAFF,TGTGCCAGCAGCTTTATGGAGAACACTGAAGCTTTCTTT
TRBD1,TRBV3-1,TRBJ2-7,many,17,CASSQVGRTGWYGEQYF,TGTGCCAGCAGCCAAGTTGGCCGGACAGGGTGGTATGGCGAGCAGTACTTC
TRBD2,TRBV27,TRBJ2-7,many,16,CASSLIAGALSYEQYF,TGTGCCAGCAGTTTAATAGCGGGAGCCCTCTCCTACGAGCAGTACTTC
NA,TRBV20-1,TRBJ1-2,few,14,CSARVPRGDYGYTF,TGCAGTGCTAGAGTCCCCAGGGGCGACTATGGCTACACCTTC
NA,TRBV2,TRBJ1-5,many,14,CASSGGWSNQPQHF,TGTGCCAGCAGTGGGGGTTGGAGCAATCAGCCCCAGCATTTT
TRBD2,TRBV29-1,TRBJ2-7,many,14,CSVAGTSETYEQYF,TGCAGCGTTGCCGGGACTAGCGAGACCTACGAGCAGTACTTC
TRBD1,TRBV30,TRBJ2-3,few,14,CAWSVGGLTDTQYF,TGTGCCTGGAGTGTAGGGGGCCTAACAGATACGCAGTATTTT
NA,TRBV6-9,TRBJ1-2,NA,19,CASSYSQIGSGAANYGYTF,TGTGCCAGCAGTTACTCCCAGATAGGTTCAGGGGCAGCTAACTATGGCTACACCTTC
TRBD2,TRBV7-9,TRBJ2-7,many,14,CASSSWGSGSEQYF,TGTGCCAGCAGCTCGTGGGGTAGCGGGAGCGAGCAGTACTTC
NA,TRBV5-8,TRBJ1-5,NA,14,CASSLLSGNQPQHF,TGTGCCAGCAGCTTGCTTAGTGGAAATCAGCCCCAGCATTTT
NA,TRBV6-1,TRBJ2-2,NA,16,CASSEQTSSIGGELFF,TGTGCCAGCAGTGAACAGACTAGTTCGATCGGCGGGGAGCTGTTTTTT
NA,TRBV30,TRBJ1-2,NA,13,CASYFGRSTGYTF,TGTGCCAGCTACTTCGGAAGGAGTACGGGCTACACCTTC
NA,TRBV12-3/TRBV12-4,TRBJ1-2,many,12,CASSWGDYGYTF,TGTGCCAGCAGCTGGGGGGACTATGGCTACACCTTC
NA,TRBV19,TRBJ2-2,few,17,CASIASGSRPNTGELFF,TGTGCCAGTATAGCGTCGGGGTCTCGACCCAACACCGGGGAGCTGTTTTTT
TRBD1,TRBV12-3/TRBV12-4,TRBJ2-7,NA,15,CASSSGQDTSYEQYF,TGTGCCAGCAGTTCGGGACAGGACACCTCCTACGAGCAGTACTTC
NA,TRBV20-1,TRBJ2-5,NA,13,CSARDPPLWTQYF,TGCAGTGCTAGAGATCCCCCCCTTTGGACCCAGTACTTC
TRBD1,TRBV30,TRBJ2-3,many,13,CAWSTGAADTQYF,TGTGCCTGGAGTACAGGGGCGGCAGATACGCAGTATTTT
NA,TRBV12-3/TRBV12-4,TRBJ1-2,many,14,CASSPSGGWNGYTF,TGTGCCAGCAGTCCCTCGGGGGGGTGGAATGGCTACACCTTC
NA,TRBV7-3,TRBJ2-3,NA,14,CASSLSAGADTQYF,TGTGCCAGCAGCTTAAGCGCAGGTGCAGATACGCAGTATTTT
TRBD1,TRBV12-3/TRBV12-4,TRBJ1-6,many,14,CASSRDRAYSPLHF,TGTGCCAGCAGCCGGGACAGGGCTTATTCACCCCTCCACTTT
NA,TRBV9,TRBJ2-2,few,15,CASSVGSGAGGELFF,TGTGCCAGCAGCGTGGGGTCGGGAGCGGGCGGGGAGCTGTTTTTT
NA,TRBV5-1,TRBJ2-7,many,14,CASSLVPGSYEQYF,TGCGCCAGCAGCTTGGTACCAGGATCCTACGAGCAGTACTTC
TRBD2,TRBV2,TRBJ2-5,many,15,CASRPAGGPQETQYF,TGTGCCAGCAGGCCAGCGGGAGGGCCTCAAGAGACCCAGTACTTC
TRBD1,TRBV20-1,TRBJ1-5,many,13,CSASTGVNQPQHF,TGCAGTGCTTCGACAGGGGTTAATCAGCCCCAGCATTTT
TRBD1,TRBV20-1,TRBJ2-7,few,16,CSARDHQGAGLYEQYF,TGCAGTGCTAGAGATCACCAGGGGGCTGGCTTGTACGAGCAGTACTTC
TRBD2,TRBV3-1,TRBJ2-3,many,14,CASSPSGMADTQYF,TGTGCCAGCAGCCCTAGCGGGATGGCAGATACGCAGTATTTT
TRBD1,TRBV3-1,TRBJ2-6,few,17,CASSPRTGKAGANVLTF,TGTGCCAGCAGCCCTCGGACAGGGAAGGCTGGGGCCAACGTCCTGACTTTC
NA,TRBV12-3/TRBV12-4,TRBJ1-5,many,13,CASGRAEGQPQHF,TGTGCCAGCGGAAGAGCAGAAGGTCAGCCCCAGCATTTT
TRBD1,TRBV12-3/TRBV12-4,TRBJ1-2,many,16,CASSSTPGTGIYGYTF,TGTGCCAGCAGCTCTACCCCCGGGACAGGGATTTATGGCTACACCTTC
NA,TRBV7-9,TRBJ2-1,many,16,CASSRNWDTLYNEQFF,TGTGCCAGCAGCCGAAACTGGGACACCTTATACAATGAGCAGTTCTTC
TRBD2,TRBV20-1,TRBJ2-3,few,15,CSARQAGARTDTQYF,TGCAGTGCTAGGCAAGCGGGAGCGCGCACAGATACGCAGTATTTT
NA,TRBV6-2/TRBV6-3,TRBJ1-2,NA,17,CATTLNVIGAAGYGYTF,TGTGCCACCACCTTAAACGTCATCGGCGCAGCAGGCTATGGCTACACCTTC
NA,TRBV7-6,TRBJ2-5,NA,13,CASSPLPQETQYF,TGTGCCAGCAGCCCGCTACCTCAAGAGACCCAGTACTTC
NA,TRBV4-1,TRBJ2-2,NA,17,CASSQVGYRANTGELFF,TGCGCCAGCAGCCAAGTTGGCTACAGGGCGAACACCGGGGAGCTGTTTTTT
TRBD2,TRBV13,TRBJ2-3,few,19,CASSLEALLAEGRTDTQYF,TGTGCCAGCAGCTTAGAAGCTCTACTAGCGGAGGGGCGCACAGATACGCAGTATTTT
TRBD2,TRBV6-9,TRBJ2-7,few,16,CASSYRGVAGSDEQYF,TGTGCCAGCAGTTACCGTGGGGTAGCGGGATCGGACGAGCAGTACTTC
NA,TRBV28,TRBJ2-7,NA,12,CASGASRYEQYF,TGTGCCAGCGGGGCAAGTAGGTACGAGCAGTACTTC
NA,TRBV9,TRBJ2-7,NA,17,CASSPGVSLRSSYEQYF,TGTGCCAGCAGCCCTGGGGTAAGTCTCAGGAGCTCCTACGAGCAGTACTTC
TRBD1,TRBV2,TRBJ2-2,many,13,CASRAGGTGELFF,TGTGCCAGCAGGGCAGGGGGCACCGGGGAGCTGTTTTTT
NA,TRBV7-9,TRBJ1-1,many,10,CASSQIEAFF,TGTGCCAGCAGCCAAATTGAAGCTTTCTTT